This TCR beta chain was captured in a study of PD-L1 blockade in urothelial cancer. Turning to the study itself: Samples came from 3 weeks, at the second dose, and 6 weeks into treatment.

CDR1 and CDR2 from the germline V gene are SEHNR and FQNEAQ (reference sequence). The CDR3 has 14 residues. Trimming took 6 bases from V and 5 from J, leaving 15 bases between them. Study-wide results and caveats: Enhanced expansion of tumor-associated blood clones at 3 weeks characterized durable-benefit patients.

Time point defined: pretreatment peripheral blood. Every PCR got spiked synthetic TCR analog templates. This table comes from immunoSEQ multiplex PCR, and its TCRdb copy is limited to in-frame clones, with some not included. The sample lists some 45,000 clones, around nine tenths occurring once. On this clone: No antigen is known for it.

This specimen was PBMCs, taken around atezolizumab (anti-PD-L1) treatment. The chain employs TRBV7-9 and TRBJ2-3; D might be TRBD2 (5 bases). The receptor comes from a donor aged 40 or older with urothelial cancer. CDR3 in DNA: TGTGCCAGCAGGGCTATTAGCGCGGGAGATACGCAGTATTTT. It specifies CASRAISAGDTQYF.